This TCR beta chain was observed in a study of beta chain features in type 1 diabetes. Sorting that relied on CD45RO/CCR7/CD25/CD127/CD95/CD27 yielded CD4+ naive, central memory, regulatory and stem cell-like memory cells. CDR1 SGHTA and CDR2 FQGNSA come from the germline V gene. V dropped 3 bases and J dropped 6; count of bases not matched to a gene: 4. The CDR3 runs 13 residues. Isolated RNA was reverse transcribed in full, so expressed TCRB transcripts were sequenced. This table comes from immunoSEQ multiplex PCR, and its TCRdb copy is limited to in-frame clones, with some not included. The sample carries about 270,000 clones, 14% recorded once.

This sequence was found in a woman in her forties in good health. Sequenced input: naive CD4+ T cells from blood. V usage is TRBV7-2 and J usage is TRBJ1-2; 7 bases are a match to TRBD1. The CDR3 DNA reads TGTGCCAGCAGCTTCGACAGGGTCAATGGCTACACCTTC. Translation gives CASSFDRVNGYTF. Filled out from reference TRBV7-2 and TRBJ1-2, the complete variable domain reads GAGVSQSPSNKVTEKGKDVELRCDPISGHTALYWYRQSLGQGLEFLIYFQGNSAPDKSGLPSDRFSAERTGGSVSTLTIQRTQQEDSAVYLCASSFDRVNGYTFGSGTRLTVV.